This TCR beta chain was retrieved from a study of CD8 T cells in ankylosing spondylitis. Overall study results and limits: Matched ankylosing spondylitis synovial fluid reportedly contained a significantly enriched population of disease-linked clones. A motif in TCR beta, a set of under ten highly homologous variants, appeared characteristic of ankylosing spondylitis blood.

Libraries of TCR beta came from quantitative 5'-RACE with molecular barcodes. TCRdb reprocessed the 5' RACE reads via MiXCR and lists one record per CDR3 protein. The sample includes around 150,000 distinct CDR3 sequences, roughly 12% of them seen just once. Per the germline V gene, CDR1 is KGHDR and CDR2 is SFDVKD. The CDR3 is 14 residues long. The ends lost 5 bases at V and 1 base at J; junction bases unmatched: 0. This clonotype was recorded at least ten times. What it recognizes is unknown. The TCR originated in a male donor with ankylosing spondylitis or in good health (not recorded which). This rearrangement joins TRBV24-1 to TRBJ2-3, with 9 bases lining up with TRBD1. Sequencing input: blood, either unsorted or a sorted T cell fraction (not recorded which). CDR3 in amino acids: CATSGDRGTDTQYF. The CDR3 DNA reads TGTGCCACCAGTGGGGACAGGGGCACAGATACGCAGTATTTT.